Listed here are 28 T cell receptor beta chains from one sample, sequenced in a study of T cell clonality in common variable immunodeficiency. The protocol was immunoSEQ multiplex PCR, while the TCRdb copy is restricted to in-frame clones and leaves out a portion. The sample has tens of thousands of clones, none seen only once; the top ten hold 0.68%. The specimen sequenced was peripheral blood mononuclear cells. The origin of the receptors is a person aged 18 to 70 in good health.

This clone was detected many times. The read ends 3 residues early relative to the CDR3; the germline J gene fills the gap. This chain uses TRBV7-6 with TRBJ2-1; 9 bases are shared with TRBD1. The V segment lost 6 bases and the J segment 7 bases; nucleotides outside the gene matches: 10. The CDR3 is made up of 15 amino acids. Looked up from germline, CDR1 is SGHVS and CDR2 is FNYEAQ. CDR3 loop: CASSPTGQGWNEQFF. The CDR3 bases that were read are TGTGCCAGCAGTCCAACGGGACAGGGATGGAATGAG.

This clone was picked up many times. The CDR3 bases that were read are TGTGCCAGCAGTTTTAGAGGGCTCTATGGC. Translating gives CASSFRGLYG. The full CDR3 sequence reads CASSFRGLYGYTF. The rearrangement joins TRBV28 to TRBJ1-2; D unresolved. The read terminates 3 residues before the CDR3 end, so the remaining end is supplied by the germline J gene. The V end lost 3 bases, the J end lost 4 bases, and 9 bases lay between the germline ends. Germline assignment: CDR1 MDHEN and CDR2 SYDVKM. This CDR3 region has 13 residues.

This clone was found many times. The read falls 3 residues short of the CDR3 end, and the missing part is taken from the germline J gene. V and J are TRBV29-1 and TRBJ1-4; D possibly corresponds to TRBD1 (5 bases). CDR3 size: 11 residues. The germline V gene has CDR1 SQVTM and CDR2 ANQGSEA. The germline V and J ends were trimmed by 4 bases and 5 bases, with 5 bases remaining between them. The CDR3: CSVGQNEKLFF. The DNA read from the CDR3 is TGCAGCGTTGGACAGAATGAAAAA.

This clone was picked up many times. The read ends 3 residues shy of where the CDR3 ends; the end is completed using the germline J gene. The chain uses TRBV4-1 and TRBJ2-5; 10 bases align to TRBD2. J lost 5 bases, V lost 1 base, and 7 bases had no gene match. Germline loops: CDR1 MGHRA, CDR2 YSYEKL. This CDR3 region has 16 residues. The CDR3 DNA, read in part, is TGCGCCAGCAGCCAAGGGGAGCGGGGGGGCTGGGAGACC. This gives the protein CASSQGERGGWET. In full, the CDR3 reads CASSQGERGGWETQYF.

This clone showed up many times. Read coverage stops 3 residues before the CDR3 terminus; the germline J gene supplies the remainder. The gene calls are TRBV14 and TRBJ2-4, with D unclear. This CDR3 has 12 residues. Per the germline V gene, CDR1 is SGHDN and CDR2 is FVKESK. With 1 base removed from V and 6 bases from J, the gap between germline ends came to 4 bases. This chain's CDR3 is CASSQAGNIQYF. The DNA read from the CDR3 is TGTGCCAGCAGCCAAGCAGGAAACATT.

This clone was observed many times. The read falls 3 residues short of the CDR3 end, and the missing part is taken from the germline J gene. V usage is TRBV27 and J usage is TRBJ2-3; 8 nucleotides align to TRBD1. This CDR3 has 16 residues. From germline, CDR1 is MNHEY and CDR2 SMNVEV (reference sequence). The V segment lost 1 base and the J segment 5 bases; nucleotides outside the gene matches: 8. The CDR3 bases that were read are TGTGCCAGCAGTTTATACCCCACAGGGGGTGGAGATACG. This codes for CASSLYPTGGGDT. The CDR3, in full, reads CASSLYPTGGGDTQYF.

This clone was seen ten or more times. The read is 3 residues too short to cover the CDR3 end, so that end is filled in from the germline J gene. This chain connects TRBV5-1 to TRBJ2-3; 9 bases map to TRBD2. Germline values: CDR1 SGHRS, CDR2 YFSETQ. V gave up 7 bases and J gave up 4 bases; unmatched junction bases: 10. This CDR3 has 15 residues. The covered CDR3 bases are TGCGCCAGCCGAACTAGAGCGGGAGGACCAGATACG. Residues: CASRTRAGGPDT. The full-length CDR3 reads as CASRTRAGGPDTQYF. Using reference TRBV5-1 and TRBJ2-3 for the parts outside the CDR3, the full variable domain is KAGVTQTPRYLIKTRGQQVTLSCSPISGHRSVSWYQQTPGQGLQFLFEYFSETQRNKGNFPGRFSGRQFSNSRSEMNVSTLELGDSALYLCASRTRAGGPDTQYFGPGTRLTVL.

This clone was seen ten or more times. CDR3 DNA (partial): TGCAGCGTTGAAGGTGGTGGCGGGAGTGACGAG. Its protein product is CSVEGGGGSDE. From start to end, the CDR3 is CSVEGGGGSDEQYF. The V call is TRBV29-1, the J call TRBJ2-7; 7 bases fit TRBD2. The CDR3 end falls 3 residues outside the read, so it is completed with the germline J gene. This CDR3 has 14 amino acids. With 1 base clipped from V and 5 bases from J, the junction kept 8 bases outside the gene matches. In germline, CDR1 is SQVTM, CDR2 ANQGSEA.

This clone was counted at least ten times. CDR3 protein: CASRIETGGTGELFF. Incomplete CDR3 DNA: TGTGCCAGCAGAATCGAAACAGGGGGCACCGGGGAG. V gene TRBV2 combines with J gene TRBJ2-2; 8 bases are shared with TRBD1. The read is 3 residues too short to cover the CDR3 end, so that end is filled in from the germline J gene. With V trimmed by 6 bases and J by 4 bases, 7 bases remained unmatched. The CDR3 covers 15 residues. Per the germline V gene, CDR1 is SNHLY and CDR2 is FYNNEI.

At least ten counts were recorded for this clone. The part of the CDR3 DNA that was read is TGCGCCAGCAGCTATCTAGCGGGAGCCACAGATACG. This codes for CASSYLAGATDT. In full, the CDR3 reads CASSYLAGATDTQYF. V gene TRBV5-1 combines with J gene TRBJ2-3; TRBD2 aligns across 10 bases. The read gets to within 3 residues of the CDR3 end, and the germline J gene fills in the rest. J gave up 2 bases and V 3 bases, and 3 bases lay outside the gene matches. CDR3 length: 15 amino acids. The V gene's germline CDR1 is SGHRS and CDR2 YFSETQ.

This clone was seen many times. The read terminates 3 residues before the CDR3 end, so the remaining end is supplied by the germline J gene. This chain connects TRBV19 to TRBJ1-2; TRBD1 might be the D (5 bases). The CDR3 contains 14 residues. In germline, CDR1 is LNHDA, CDR2 SQIVND (reference sequence). CDR3 bases read: TGTGCCAGTAGTAGCCTGACGGGGGGGGGAGGC. This encodes CASSSLTGGGG. The full CDR3 protein reads CASSSLTGGGGYTF.

This clone was counted at least ten times. The read ends 3 residues before the CDR3 terminus; that terminus is restored from the germline J gene. This sequence joins TRBV7-9 and TRBJ2-1; TRBD2 is a possible D gene (6 bases). Per the germline V gene, CDR1 is SEHNR and CDR2 is FQNEAQ (reference sequence). The CDR3 covers 15 residues. Trimming removed 2 bases at V and 0 bases at J, with 8 bases between. The CDR3: CASSLPEGSYNEQFF. The part of the CDR3 DNA that was read is TGTGCCAGCAGCTTACCGGAGGGCTCCTACAATGAG.

This clone was detected many times. The read stops 3 residues short of the end of the CDR3; the missing end is completed from the germline J gene. The chain joins TRBV11-2 to TRBJ2-7, with TRBD2 identical over 8 bases. Germline-derived CDR1 and CDR2 are SGHAT and FQNNGV. This CDR3 has 15 amino acids. With V trimmed by 6 bases and J by 2 bases, 9 bases remained unmatched. This CDR3 is CASSHSSGSPYEQYF. The sequenced CDR3 bases are TGTGCCAGCAGTCATTCGAGCGGGAGTCCCTACGAG.

This clone came up many times. The CDR3 is CAWSVPQTYEKLFF. The part of the CDR3 DNA that was read is TGTGCCTGGAGTGTACCCCAGACTTATGAAAAA. This rearrangement joins TRBV30 to TRBJ1-4; D gene unclear. The read gets to within 3 residues of the CDR3 end, and the germline J gene fills in the rest. The CDR3 length is 14 residues. V was cut by 0 bases and J by 6 bases, with 11 bases left in between. Germline CDR1 reads GTSNPN; CDR2 reads SVGIG (reference sequence).

This clone was recorded many times. With the read ending 3 residues before the CDR3 end, the germline J gene is used to fill in that end. This sequence joins TRBV19 and TRBJ1-1, with D possibly TRBD1 on 6 matching bases. The CDR3 is 14 amino acids. The V end was cut by 3 bases, the J end by 2 bases, with 10 bases between. CDR1 is LNHDA, CDR2 SQIVND, per germline (reference sequence). CDR3 sequence: CASSIGQTNTEAFF. The DNA read from the CDR3 is TGTGCCAGTAGTATCGGACAGACAAACACTGAA.

In its sample, this clone was seen many times. The read ends 3 residues early relative to the CDR3; the germline J gene fills the gap. The V and J genes are TRBV5-6 and TRBJ2-3, with TRBD1 identical over 9 bases. In germline, CDR1 is SGHDT, CDR2 YYEEEE. After removal of 0 bases from V and 6 bases from J, the junction contained 5 bases not matched to a gene. The CDR3 contains 15 residues. CDR3 residues: CASSLVGTGYDTQYF. The sequenced part of the CDR3 DNA is TGTGCCAGCAGCTTGGTTGGGACAGGGTACGATACG.

This clone was found many times. CDR3 protein: CASSLASGDSYNEQFF. CDR3 DNA, as far as it was read: TGTGCCAGCAGCTTAGCTAGCGGGGACTCCTACAATGAG. The rearrangement joins TRBV7-3 to TRBJ2-1; 9 nucleotides match TRBD2. The observed sequence ends 3 residues before the CDR3 terminus, with the missing tail filled in from the germline J gene. J lost 0 bases, V lost 2 bases, and 2 bases had no gene match. Germline V lookup: CDR1 SGHTA, CDR2 FQGTGA. This CDR3 region has 16 residues.

At least ten counts were recorded for this clone. The read is 3 residues too short to cover the CDR3 end, so that end is filled in from the germline J gene. This chain links TRBV6-1 with TRBJ2-1; TRBD1 matches 7 bases. The CDR3 has 16 residues. V shed 3 bases, J shed 3 bases, and the junction held 8 bases outside the gene matches. Germline V gene lookup returns CDR1 MNHNS and CDR2 SASEGT. The part of the CDR3 DNA that was read is TGTGCCAGCAGTGATGAGTGGGGGACAGTCTACAATGAG. Protein sequence: CASSDEWGTVYNE. The whole CDR3 sequence reads CASSDEWGTVYNEQFF.

Ten or more counts support this clone. Read coverage stops 3 residues before the CDR3 terminus; the germline J gene supplies the remainder. The chain uses TRBV15 and TRBJ1-1; perhaps TRBD1 as D (5 bases). The germline V gene encodes CDR1 LNHNV and CDR2 YYDKDF (reference sequence). The CDR3 loop spans 13 amino acids. Trimming left V 5 bases short and J 4 bases short, with 11 bases between. CDR3 amino acids: CATSGGGATEAFF. The part of the CDR3 DNA that was read is TGTGCCACCAGCGGCGGTGGGGCCACTGAA.

The sample holds many counts of this clone. The read falls 3 residues short of the CDR3 end, and the missing part is taken from the germline J gene. The chain is built from TRBV19 and TRBJ1-1, with D unclear. The V end was cut by 7 bases, the J end by 5 bases, with 14 bases between. Germline V gene lookup returns CDR1 LNHDA and CDR2 SQIVND (reference sequence). The CDR3 sequence is 13 residues long. The sequenced part of the CDR3 DNA is TGTGCCAGTACCATCGCTTTAGGGACTGAA. Its translation: CASTIALGTE. The CDR3 in its entirety is CASTIALGTEAFF.

This clone was observed many times. The CDR3 goes on 3 residues after the read ends, and that part is filled in from the germline J gene. The chain couples TRBV5-1 to TRBJ1-1; D uncertain. This CDR3 has 14 amino acids. V was cut by 4 bases and J by 1 base, with 11 bases left in between. From germline, CDR1 is SGHRS and CDR2 YFSETQ. The part of the CDR3 DNA that was read is TGCGCCAGCAGCAGCGCAGTACCGAACACTGAA. As protein: CASSSAVPNTE. Given in full, the CDR3 is CASSSAVPNTEAFF. The full variable domain, rest sourced from reference TRBV5-1 and TRBJ1-1, is KAGVTQTPRYLIKTRGQQVTLSCSPISGHRSVSWYQQTPGQGLQFLFEYFSETQRNKGNFPGRFSGRQFSNSRSEMNVSTLELGDSALYLCASSSAVPNTEAFFGQGTRLTVV.

This clone occurred many times. The read halts 3 residues ahead of the CDR3 end, with the missing end drawn from the germline J gene. V usage is TRBV20-1 and J usage is TRBJ2-5; 7 bases fit TRBD2. CDR1 and CDR2 from the germline V gene are DFQATT and SNEGSKA (reference sequence). Unmatched junction bases numbered 10, after V lost 3 bases and J lost 6 bases. The CDR3 runs to 14 residues. Partial CDR3 DNA: TGCAGTGCTAGTTGGGGGGGAAGAGGAAAGACC. The encoded protein is CSASWGGRGKT. The whole CDR3 reads CSASWGGRGKTQYF.

This clone was observed a handful of times. The read ends 3 residues early relative to the CDR3; the germline J gene fills the gap. The chain employs TRBV2 and TRBJ1-1; TRBD1 aligns across 7 bases. CDR1 is SNHLY, CDR2 FYNNEI, per germline. This CDR3 spans 15 amino acids. Trimming removed 8 bases from V and 4 bases from J; junction bases left unmatched: 13. CDR3 protein: CASYSPEEGATEAFF. The CDR3 DNA, read in part, is TGTGCCAGCTACTCCCCCGAGGAGGGGGCCACTGAA.

This clone was seen repeatedly, ten times or more. The read gets to within 3 residues of the CDR3 end, and the germline J gene fills in the rest. This rearrangement joins TRBV5-1 to TRBJ1-1; D is undetermined. Trimming left V 2 bases short and J 1 base short, with 6 bases between. Germline V gene sequence: CDR1 SGHRS, CDR2 YFSETQ. This CDR3 region has 13 residues. The CDR3: CASSFDSNTEAFF. CDR3 bases read: TGCGCCAGCAGCTTTGACTCGAACACTGAA.

This clone has ten or more counts. The CDR3 goes on 3 residues after the read ends, and that part is filled in from the germline J gene. The chain recombines TRBV11-2 with TRBJ1-4; TRBD1 aligns across 7 bases. The ends lost 6 bases at V and 8 bases at J; junction bases unmatched: 3. Germline values: CDR1 SGHAT, CDR2 FQNNGV. CDR3 length: 12 amino acids. The sequenced part of the CDR3 DNA is TGTGCCAGCAGACCAGGGGGGGAAAAA. Amino acid sequence: CASRPGGEK. The CDR3 in its entirety is CASRPGGEKLFF. The entire variable domain, with the rest obtained from reference TRBV11-2 and TRBJ1-4, is as follows: EAGVAQSPRYKIIEKRQSVAFWCNPISGHATLYWYQQILGQGPKLLIQFQNNGVVDDSQLPKDRFSAERLKGVDSTLKIQPAKLEDSAVYLCASRPGGEKLFFGSGTQLSVL.

This clone occurred many times. The read ends 3 residues shy of where the CDR3 ends; the end is completed using the germline J gene. This chain links TRBV6-7 with TRBJ1-4, with TRBD1 matching 7 bases. Being an ORF, TRBV6-7 has a function that is uncertain. There are 15 residues in the CDR3. Losses at the gene ends were 6 bases for V and 4 bases for J; bases not matched to a gene: 8. CDR3 region: CASSPAGGLNEKLFF. CDR3 DNA, as far as it was read: TGTGCCAGCAGCCCCGCAGGGGGGCTTAATGAAAAA.

The table lists this clone with many counts. Read data end 3 residues before the CDR3 end; the end is taken from the germline J gene. The rearrangement links TRBV5-1 to TRBJ2-5; 7 bases agree with TRBD1. The CDR3 spans 15 residues. The germline V gene has CDR1 SGHRS and CDR2 YFSETQ. Trimming took 4 bases from V and 3 from J; bases not matched to a gene: 9. The DNA read from the CDR3 is TGCGCCAGCAGCCCCCGGACAGGAGTTGAAGAGACC. This codes for CASSPRTGVEET. The complete CDR3 protein is CASSPRTGVEETQYF. The complete variable domain, with remaining parts taken from reference TRBV5-1 and TRBJ2-5, reads KAGVTQTPRYLIKTRGQQVTLSCSPISGHRSVSWYQQTPGQGLQFLFEYFSETQRNKGNFPGRFSGRQFSNSRSEMNVSTLELGDSALYLCASSPRTGVEETQYFGPGTRLLVL.

In its sample, this clone was seen many times. The read stops 3 residues short of the end of the CDR3; the missing end is completed from the germline J gene. The genes are TRBV12-3 or TRBV12-4 and TRBJ2-1, with TRBD2 matching over 8 bases. The CDR3 contains 14 residues. With 6 bases clipped from V and 6 bases from J, the junction kept 7 bases outside the gene matches. CDR3 loop: CASRQTSGINEQFF. CDR3 DNA, as far as it was read: TGTGCCAGCAGACAAACTAGCGGTATCAATGAG.